The clone carrying this TCR beta chain occurred once. This sample stems from a study of PD-1 blockade in classical Hodgkin lymphoma. J was trimmed by 5 bases and V by 2 bases; bases with no gene match: 4. This CDR3 region has 15 residues. Germline lookup yields CDR1 MNHNS and CDR2 SASEGT. As for time point: cycle 4 day 1 (C4D1), after 6 weeks of nivolumab. Brentuximab vedotin exposure varied, and every patient relapsed after autologous stem cell transplantation. Profiling relied on immunoSEQ multiplex PCR, and the TCRdb table lists in-frame clones only, not all of them. Of about 93,000 clones listed, just under 80% are singletons.

The clonotype was recovered from a human donor with classical Hodgkin lymphoma. This chain joins TRBV6-1 and TRBJ2-1; 9 nucleotides agree with TRBD2. Sample: peripheral blood mononuclear cells (PBMCs), taken before the fourth cycle of nivolumab. CDR3 sequence reads: CASSERSGRNNEQFF. The CDR3 DNA reads TGTGCCAGCAGTGAACGGAGCGGGAGGAACAATGAGCAGTTCTTC.